The sequence of this T cell receptor (beta chain) was determined in a study of T cell changes during pregnancy in multiple sclerosis. Here immunoSEQ multiplex PCR was the method, and the copy in TCRdb shows in-frame clones only, minus some. The sample carries roughly 49,000 clones, roughly 94% recorded once. This CDR3 comprises 16 residues. V was pared by 3 bases and J by 4 bases, with 6 bases of the junction left unmatched. Germline CDR1 reads SGDLS; CDR2 reads YYNGEE. The chain is built from TRBV9 and TRBJ2-3; 12 bases fit TRBD2. Sequencing was performed on CD8+ T cells from peripheral blood mononuclear cells, taken in the first trimester of pregnancy. The clonotype was recovered from a female donor with multiple sclerosis, enrolled in a pregnancy study. The CDR3 region has the DNA TGTGCCAGCAGCGCTAGACTAGCGGGAGCCTCAGATACGCAGTATTTT. Encoded protein: CASSARLAGASDTQYF.